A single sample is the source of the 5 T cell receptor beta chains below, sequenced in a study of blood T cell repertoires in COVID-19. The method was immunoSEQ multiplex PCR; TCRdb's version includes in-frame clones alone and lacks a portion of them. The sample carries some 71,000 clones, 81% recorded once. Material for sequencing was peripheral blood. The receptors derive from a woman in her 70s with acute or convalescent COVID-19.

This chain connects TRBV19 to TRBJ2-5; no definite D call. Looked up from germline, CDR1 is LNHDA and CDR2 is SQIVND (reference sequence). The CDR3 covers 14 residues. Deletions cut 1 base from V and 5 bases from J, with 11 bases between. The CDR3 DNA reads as TGTGCCAGTAGTATAGGGAACCCCGGGGAGACCCAGTACTTC. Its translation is CASSIGNPGETQYF.

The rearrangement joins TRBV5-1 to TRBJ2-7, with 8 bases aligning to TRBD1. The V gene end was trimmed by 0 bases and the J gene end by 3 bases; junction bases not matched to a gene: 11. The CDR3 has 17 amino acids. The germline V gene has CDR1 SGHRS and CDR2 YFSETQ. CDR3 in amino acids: CASSLGVVGQGNYEQYF. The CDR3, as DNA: TGCGCCAGCAGCTTGGGGGTCGTAGGACAGGGAAACTACGAGCAGTACTTC.

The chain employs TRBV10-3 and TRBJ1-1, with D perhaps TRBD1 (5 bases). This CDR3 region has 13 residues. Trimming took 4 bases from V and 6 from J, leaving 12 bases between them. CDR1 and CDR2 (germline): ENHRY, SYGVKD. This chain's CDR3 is CAISAGGYPEAFF. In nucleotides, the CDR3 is TGTGCCATCAGTGCGGGGGGGTACCCTGAAGCTTTCTTT.

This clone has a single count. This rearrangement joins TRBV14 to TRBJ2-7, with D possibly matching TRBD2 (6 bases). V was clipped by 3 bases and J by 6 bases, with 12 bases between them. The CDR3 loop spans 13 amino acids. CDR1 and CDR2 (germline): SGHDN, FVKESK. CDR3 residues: CASSQAGGSEQYF. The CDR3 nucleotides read TGTGCCAGCAGCCAGGCCGGGGGATCCGAGCAGTACTTC.

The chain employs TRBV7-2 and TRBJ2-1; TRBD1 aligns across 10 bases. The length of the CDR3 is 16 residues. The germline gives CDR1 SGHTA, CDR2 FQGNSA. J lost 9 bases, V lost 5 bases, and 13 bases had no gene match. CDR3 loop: CASSVMAPTGGGEQFF. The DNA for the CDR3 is TGTGCCAGCAGCGTTATGGCCCCGACAGGGGGCGGTGAGCAGTTCTTC.